The 5 T cell receptor beta chains below were found in one sample sequenced in a study of blood T cell repertoires in COVID-19 (dated by TCRdb to the early 2020s). Libraries were built with the immunoSEQ multiplex PCR assay. Entries here come from immuneACCESS through TCRdb and include only in-frame sequences with V and J called. Some clones fail to appear in such tables; in the studies checked, an unresolved V gene covers under half of the shortfall, and the cause of the remainder is unknown. The sample table lists some 97,000 clones, approximately 86% of them with a count of one. Of the sample, about an eighth falls within the top ten clones. Sequencing used peripheral blood. Receptor source: a man over 45 with active or convalescent COVID-19.

The chain joins TRBV21-1 to TRBJ1-6; TRBD1, the table's D call, lacks a check against the DNA. TRBV21-1 is tagged as a pseudogene. The length of the CDR3 is 17 residues. CDR3 nucleotide sequence: TGTGCCAGCTTCAAACGGACATCTCCAAAGGCGAATTCACCCCTCCACTTT. Amino acids: CASFKRTSPKANSPLHF.

The V and J genes are TRBV14 and TRBJ2-3; 14 bases align to TRBD2. The CDR3 has 16 residues. The V gene's germline CDR1 is SGHDN and CDR2 FVKESK. J was trimmed by 3 bases and V by 4 bases; bases with no gene match: 3. The CDR3 region has the DNA TGTGCCAGCAGCCGACTAGCGGGAGGGTTGACAGATACGCAGTATTTT. This gives the protein CASSRLAGGLTDTQYF.

Only one count was recorded for this clone. The DNA of the CDR3 is TGTGCCAGCAGCGCCGGGACAGGGAATAATGAAAAACTGTTTTTT. As protein: CASSAGTGNNEKLFF. The chain links TRBV13 to TRBJ1-4, with 9 bases identical to TRBD1. CDR3 size: 15 residues. Trimming at V came to 5 bases and at J to 4 bases, leaving 5 bases not matched to a gene. CDR1 and CDR2 from the germline V gene are PRHDT and FYEKMQ (reference sequence).

The J gene is TRBJ2-7, the V gene TRBV3-1 (or the pseudogene TRBV3-2); 15 bases align to TRBD2. Germline trimming cut 3 bases from V and 6 bases from J; bases unmatched to any gene: 3. This CDR3 contains 15 residues. Germline CDR1 is LGHDT and CDR2 is YNNKEL (reference sequence). In nucleotides, the CDR3 is TGTGCCAGCAGCCAGCGGACTAGCGGGAGGGGCGAGCAGTACTTC. Translation: CASSQRTSGRGEQYF.

The genes are TRBV2 and TRBJ1-3; 7 nucleotides line up with TRBD1. Germline V gene data show CDR1 as SNHLY and CDR2 as FYNNEI. Trimming removed 2 bases from V and 9 bases from J; junction bases left unmatched: 10. The CDR3 spans 15 residues. CDR3 sequence: CASSELGTDLSTIYF. CDR3 in DNA: TGTGCCAGCAGTGAATTGGGGACAGACCTCTCCACCATATATTTT. Together with reference TRBV2 and TRBJ1-3, the CDR3 gives the full variable domain: EPEVTQTPSHQVTQMGQEVILRCVPISNHLYFYWYRQILGQKVEFLVSFYNNEISEKSEIFDDQFSVERPDGSNFTLKIRSTKLEDSAMYFCASSELGTDLSTIYFGEGSWLTVV.